The clone carrying this T cell receptor (beta chain) was recorded only once. This entry comes from a study of blood T cell repertoires in COVID-19. Whole-study context: The samples span acute and convalescent COVID-19 from the United States, Italy and Spain.

Participants were aged about 18 to 100 years from some 24 US areas. The method was immunoSEQ multiplex PCR; TCRdb's version includes in-frame clones alone and lacks a portion of them. The data show more than 300,000 clones, roughly four fifths seen once. V was trimmed by 2 bases and J by 3 bases, leaving 8 bases between them. CDR1 and CDR2 from the germline V gene are MGHDK and SYGVNS. CDR3 size: 13 residues. V usage is TRBV25-1 and J usage is TRBJ2-7, with a weak D call TRBD1 (6 bases). This TCR was sampled from a woman aged 50 to 65 who had recovered from COVID-19. Sequences were obtained from PBMCs or T cells enriched from blood (not recorded which). CDR3 in DNA: TGTGCCAGCAGTGAACCAGGGGTCTACGAGCAGTACTTC. This translates into CASSEPGVYEQYF.